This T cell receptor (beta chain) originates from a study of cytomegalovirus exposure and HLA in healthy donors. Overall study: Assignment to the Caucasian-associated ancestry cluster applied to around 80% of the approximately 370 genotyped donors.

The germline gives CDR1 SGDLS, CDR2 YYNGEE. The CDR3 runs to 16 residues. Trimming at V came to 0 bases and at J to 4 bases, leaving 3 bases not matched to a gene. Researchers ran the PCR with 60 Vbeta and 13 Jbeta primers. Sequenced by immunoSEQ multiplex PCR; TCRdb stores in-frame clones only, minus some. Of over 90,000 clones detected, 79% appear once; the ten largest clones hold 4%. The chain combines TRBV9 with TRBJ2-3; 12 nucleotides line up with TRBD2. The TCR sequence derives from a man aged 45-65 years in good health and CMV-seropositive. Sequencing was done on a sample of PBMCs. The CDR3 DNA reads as TGTGCCAGCAGCGTAGAGACTAGCGGGAGTCCAGATACGCAGTATTTT. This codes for CASSVETSGSPDTQYF.